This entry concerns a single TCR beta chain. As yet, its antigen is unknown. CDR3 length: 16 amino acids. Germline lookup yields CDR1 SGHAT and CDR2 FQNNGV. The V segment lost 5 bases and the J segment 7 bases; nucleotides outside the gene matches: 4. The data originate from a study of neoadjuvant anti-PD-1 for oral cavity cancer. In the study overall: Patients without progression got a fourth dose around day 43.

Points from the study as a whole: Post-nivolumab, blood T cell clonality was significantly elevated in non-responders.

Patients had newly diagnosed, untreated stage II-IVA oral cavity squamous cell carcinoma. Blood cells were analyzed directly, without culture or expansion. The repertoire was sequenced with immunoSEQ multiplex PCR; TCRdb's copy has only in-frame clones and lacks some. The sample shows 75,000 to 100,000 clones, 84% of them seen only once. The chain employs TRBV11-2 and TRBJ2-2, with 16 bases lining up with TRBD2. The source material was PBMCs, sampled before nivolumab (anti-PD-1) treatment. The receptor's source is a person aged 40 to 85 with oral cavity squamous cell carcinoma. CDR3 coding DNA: TGTGCCAGCAGCCCCGGGACTAGCGGGAGGGTCGGGGAGCTGTTTTTT. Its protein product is CASSPGTSGRVGELFF. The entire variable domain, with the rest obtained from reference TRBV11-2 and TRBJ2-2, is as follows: EAGVAQSPRYKIIEKRQSVAFWCNPISGHATLYWYQQILGQGPKLLIQFQNNGVVDDSQLPKDRFSAERLKGVDSTLKIQPAKLEDSAVYLCASSPGTSGRVGELFFGEGSRLTVL.